Sequencing of this T cell receptor beta chain was carried out in a study of OX40 agonist ivuxolimab in advanced cancers. The CDR3 spans 18 residues. Per germline, CDR1 MGHRA and CDR2 YSYEKL. Trimming removed 1 base at V and 3 bases at J, with 20 bases between. Libraries were prepared by immunoSEQ multiplex PCR; TCRdb keeps only in-frame clonotypes and omits some of them. Here the sample spans about 60,000 clones, less than 95% being singletons. V and J are TRBV4-1 and TRBJ2-3; D may be TRBD1 (6 bases). The clonotype comes from an adult with an advanced solid tumor such as melanoma, head and neck, liver or kidney cancer. The source material was CD4+ or CD8+ T cells sorted from blood, sampled in a trial of the OX40 agonist ivuxolimab. CDR3 DNA: TGCGCCAGCAGCCAAGGGATGGGGGCTAGGATCTTTACAGATACGCAGTATTTT. This translates into CASSQGMGARIFTDTQYF.